The 10 T cell receptor beta chains below all came from one sample that was sequenced in a study of blood T cell repertoires in COVID-19. TCRdb keeps only in-frame clones here, not all; method: immunoSEQ multiplex PCR. The table lists about 160,000 clones, about 83% of them singletons, with roughly 13% in the top ten. Sequenced: peripheral blood. These TCRs come from a man between 70 and 80 years old who had recovered from COVID-19.

This clone was detected once. CDR3 sequence (DNA): TGTGCCACCAGCAGAGGGACTAGCGGGAGTGGTACCGGGGAGCTGTTTTTT. Protein sequence: CATSRGTSGSGTGELFF. This chain links TRBV15 with TRBJ2-2; 13 bases are a match to TRBD2. This CDR3 contains 17 residues. In germline, CDR1 is LNHNV, CDR2 YYDKDF (reference sequence). The V gene end was trimmed by 1 base and the J gene end by 5 bases; junction bases not matched to a gene: 4.

The rearrangement joins TRBV15 to TRBJ2-6, with TRBD2 matching over 7 bases. V gave up 1 base and J gave up 0 bases; unmatched junction bases: 9. The CDR3 totals 19 residues. Per germline, CDR1 LNHNV and CDR2 YYDKDF (reference sequence). CDR3 DNA: TGTGCCACCAGCAGAGCAACGGGACTACGTGCCTCTGGGGCCAACGTCCTGACTTTC. Amino acids: CATSRATGLRASGANVLTF.

This clone was recorded only once. CDR3 DNA sequence: TGTGCCAGCAGCCCTTCACCGGGACAGCAAGAGACCCAGTACTTC. Protein: CASSPSPGQQETQYF. The chain combines TRBV9 with TRBJ2-5; 7 bases are shared with TRBD1. J gave up 2 bases and V 4 bases, and 8 bases lay outside the gene matches. This CDR3 has 15 amino acids. Looked up from germline, CDR1 is SGDLS and CDR2 is YYNGEE.

The genes are TRBV6-5 and TRBJ2-7, with a weak D call TRBD1 (6 bases). Trimming cost V 7 bases and J 2 bases, with 15 bases left between them. Per the germline V gene, CDR1 is MNHEY and CDR2 is SVGAGI. The CDR3 is made up of 14 amino acids. CDR3 sequence (DNA): TGTGCCAGCAACCCGACAGGAGCCGCCTACGAGCAGTACTTC. Amino acids: CASNPTGAAYEQYF.

V usage is TRBV2 and J usage is TRBJ2-5; TRBD1 agrees at 9 bases. The CDR3 consists of 13 residues. The V segment lost 3 bases and the J segment 4 bases; nucleotides outside the gene matches: 0. Germline V gene lookup returns CDR1 SNHLY and CDR2 FYNNEI. CDR3: CASSEDRGETQYF. CDR3 nucleotides: TGTGCCAGCAGTGAGGACAGGGGAGAGACCCAGTACTTC.

The rearrangement links TRBV5-1 to TRBJ2-7; TRBD1 might be the D (5 bases). CDR1 and CDR2 (germline): SGHRS, YFSETQ. The V and J ends lost 0 bases and 5 bases respectively, with 12 bases between them. The CDR3 contains 14 residues. The CDR3 DNA is TGCGCCAGCAGCTTGGCCCTAGGGGTAGACGAGCAGTACTTC. It encodes CASSLALGVDEQYF.

This clone has a handful of counts. The chain recombines TRBV2 with TRBJ2-2; D call uncertain. The V end lost 2 bases, the J end lost 3 bases, and 7 bases lay between the germline ends. The V gene's germline CDR1 is SNHLY and CDR2 FYNNEI. The CDR3 has 14 residues. The CDR3 DNA sequence: TGTGCCAGCAGTGAACACCGCGACACCGGGGAGCTGTTTTTT. Translated: CASSEHRDTGELFF.

The DNA for the CDR3 is TGTGCCAGCTCGCGACAGGGGGCTCAAGAGACCCAGTACTTC. Amino acid sequence: CASSRQGAQETQYF. The J gene is TRBJ2-5, the V gene TRBV18, with 10 bases matching TRBD1. V gave up 6 bases and J gave up 2 bases; unmatched junction bases: 3. The CDR3 is made up of 14 amino acids. Germline CDR1 is KGHSH and CDR2 is LQKENI.

This clone appeared once. V usage is TRBV27 and J usage is TRBJ1-1; D may be TRBD1 (6 bases). Germline V gives CDR1 MNHEY, CDR2 SMNVEV (reference sequence). The V gene lost 8 bases and the J gene lost 3 bases, with 19 bases spanning the gap. This CDR3 comprises 15 residues. The CDR3 DNA reads TGTGCCAGCTGGGCGTCCACAGGGAAGTACACTGAAGCTTTCTTT. Protein sequence: CASWASTGKYTEAFF.

This rearrangement joins TRBV27 to TRBJ1-2; D is possibly TRBD1 (6 bases). Germline assignment: CDR1 MNHEY and CDR2 SMNVEV (reference sequence). The CDR3 is 13 residues long. Trimming stripped 5 bases from V and 4 bases from J, with 11 bases between. DNA of the CDR3: TGTGCCAGCAGTACTACAGGGTCCTATGGCTACACCTTC. This translates into CASSTTGSYGYTF.